Listed below are T cell receptor beta chains from one sample, sequenced in a study of siplizumab effects on memory and regulatory T cells. The data were produced by immunoSEQ multiplex PCR, yet TCRdb's version contains in-frame clones alone and is incomplete. This sample carries 75,000 to 100,000 clones, roughly 94% of them seen once, and the ten largest clones take roughly 1.3%. Sequencing was carried out using non-Treg CD4+ T cells sorted from blood. The receptors here all came from a human donor in good health. The CDR3 runs from the conserved cysteine through the conserved F or W. Each record gives: clone size, V gene, J gene, D gene, CDR3 DNA, CDR3 protein. D genes are given only for firm matches. Part of the rows lack a size; the others show once, few, many or a class for expanded clones.

clone_size: .; v_call: TRBV5-1; j_call: TRBJ1-2; d_call: TRBD1; cdr3_nt: TGCGCCAGCAGCTTGCCGGGACAGGGGGTGGCATATGGCTACACCTTC; cdr3_aa: CASSLPGQGVAYGYTF
clone_size: .; v_call: TRBV27; j_call: TRBJ1-4; d_call: .; cdr3_nt: TGTGCCAGCAGCCGAACGACAGGACCTAATGAAAAACTGTTTTTT; cdr3_aa: CASSRTTGPNEKLFF
clone_size: .; v_call: TRBV7-8; j_call: TRBJ1-3; d_call: .; cdr3_nt: TGTGCCAGCAGCAAGAGACAGGCTGGTGCTGGAAACACCATATATTTT; cdr3_aa: CASSKRQAGAGNTIYF
clone_size: once; v_call: TRBV29-1; j_call: TRBJ2-5; d_call: .; cdr3_nt: TGCAGCTCGATCCCGGAAAAAGAGACCCAGTACTTC; cdr3_aa: CSSIPEKETQYF
clone_size: once; v_call: TRBV5-1; j_call: TRBJ1-2; d_call: .; cdr3_nt: TGCGCCAGCAGCTTGGGAGACAGGCAAAACGGCTACACCTTC; cdr3_aa: CASSLGDRQNGYTF
clone_size: .; v_call: TRBV7-9; j_call: TRBJ2-3; d_call: TRBD2; cdr3_nt: TGTGCCAGCAGGAGTGGAGGACTAGCGGGACACACAGATACGCAGTATTTT; cdr3_aa: CASRSGGLAGHTDTQYF
clone_size: .; v_call: TRBV5-1; j_call: TRBJ1-6; d_call: TRBD1; cdr3_nt: TGCGCCAGCAGCTTAGGACAGGGGACATCACCCCTCCACTTT; cdr3_aa: CASSLGQGTSPLHF
clone_size: once; v_call: TRBV6-6; j_call: TRBJ2-2; d_call: .; cdr3_nt: TGTGCCAGCAGTTACTCCCTCCGGAGGAACACCGGGGAGCTGTTTTTT; cdr3_aa: CASSYSLRRNTGELFF
clone_size: .; v_call: TRBV18; j_call: TRBJ1-2; d_call: TRBD1; cdr3_nt: TGTGCCAGCTCCCCCGGGACAGGGATTAACTATGGCTACACCTTC; cdr3_aa: CASSPGTGINYGYTF
clone_size: .; v_call: TRBV28; j_call: TRBJ2-4; d_call: .; cdr3_nt: TGTGCCAGCAGTTTTTCTCCTGCTCTAGCCAAAAACATTCAGTACTTC; cdr3_aa: CASSFSPALAKNIQYF
clone_size: .; v_call: TRBV30; j_call: TRBJ2-1; d_call: .; cdr3_nt: TGTGCCTGGAGTGGACCTAGGTTGGCTCCGAATGAGCAGTTCTTC; cdr3_aa: CAWSGPRLAPNEQFF
clone_size: .; v_call: TRBV30; j_call: TRBJ1-5; d_call: .; cdr3_nt: TGTGCCTGGAGTAGCCTCAGATATAATCAGCCCCAGCATTTT; cdr3_aa: CAWSSLRYNQPQHF
clone_size: once; v_call: TRBV11-3; j_call: TRBJ2-1; d_call: .; cdr3_nt: TGTGCCAGCAGCTCAAGCAGGGGCAATGAGCAGTTCTTC; cdr3_aa: CASSSSRGNEQFF
clone_size: .; v_call: TRBV5-1; j_call: TRBJ2-3; d_call: .; cdr3_nt: TGCGCCAGCAGCTTAAAGGGCACAGATACGCAGTATTTT; cdr3_aa: CASSLKGTDTQYF
clone_size: .; v_call: TRBV19; j_call: TRBJ2-1; d_call: TRBD2; cdr3_nt: TGTGCCAGTAGTACCGCCCCAATAGCGGGGGCCTACAATGAGCAGTTCTTC; cdr3_aa: CASSTAPIAGAYNEQFF
clone_size: .; v_call: TRBV5-6; j_call: TRBJ2-7; d_call: TRBD1; cdr3_nt: TGTGCCAGCAGCTCGGGGGGACAGGGGAGGAACGAGCAGTACTTC; cdr3_aa: CASSSGGQGRNEQYF
clone_size: .; v_call: TRBV15; j_call: TRBJ2-7; d_call: TRBD2; cdr3_nt: TGTGCCACCAGCAGAGATCGGCTAGCGGGGAGGGACTACGAGCAGTACTTC; cdr3_aa: CATSRDRLAGRDYEQYF
clone_size: .; v_call: TRBV28; j_call: TRBJ2-6; d_call: .; cdr3_nt: TGTGCCAGCAGTTTTGGGGGCGGTGGGGCCAACGTCCTGACTTTC; cdr3_aa: CASSFGGGGANVLTF
clone_size: once; v_call: TRBV15; j_call: TRBJ2-7; d_call: TRBD1; cdr3_nt: TGTGCCACCAGCAGGGGGGGGACAGGGGCCCACGAGCAGTACTTC; cdr3_aa: CATSRGGTGAHEQYF
clone_size: .; v_call: TRBV28; j_call: TRBJ1-5; d_call: .; cdr3_nt: TGTGCCAGCAGCCGAGGGCTGGCCAATCAGCCCCAGCATTTT; cdr3_aa: CASSRGLANQPQHF
clone_size: .; v_call: TRBV2; j_call: TRBJ2-1; d_call: .; cdr3_nt: TGTGCCAGCAGTCCAGGACGCGAGCAGTTCTTC; cdr3_aa: CASSPGREQFF
clone_size: .; v_call: TRBV7-2; j_call: TRBJ2-3; d_call: TRBD2; cdr3_nt: TGTGCCAGCAGAACTAGCGGGAGGGAGTTTTCCACAGATACGCAGTATTTT; cdr3_aa: CASRTSGREFSTDTQYF
clone_size: .; v_call: TRBV18; j_call: TRBJ2-7; d_call: .; cdr3_nt: TGTGCCAGCTCACGAGATGCCAGCACCTACGAGCAGTACTTC; cdr3_aa: CASSRDASTYEQYF
clone_size: .; v_call: TRBV9; j_call: TRBJ2-1; d_call: .; cdr3_nt: TGTGCCAGCAGCGGCCGGGTTCGATACAATGAGCAGTTCTTC; cdr3_aa: CASSGRVRYNEQFF
clone_size: .; v_call: TRBV28; j_call: TRBJ2-7; d_call: .; cdr3_nt: TGTGCCAGCAGTTTAGCGGGCGCCTACGAGCAGTACTTC; cdr3_aa: CASSLAGAYEQYF
clone_size: .; v_call: TRBV5-1; j_call: TRBJ2-5; d_call: .; cdr3_nt: TGCGCCAGCCGCCAGGCTGGAGGGTACCAAGAGACCCAGTACTTC; cdr3_aa: CASRQAGGYQETQYF
clone_size: .; v_call: TRBV27; j_call: TRBJ1-5; d_call: TRBD1; cdr3_nt: TGTGCCAGCAGTTTAAACTGGTCCGGGACAGGGAAACAGCGGCCCCAGCATTTT; cdr3_aa: CASSLNWSGTGKQRPQHF
clone_size: once; v_call: TRBV10-2; j_call: TRBJ2-7; d_call: TRBD2; cdr3_nt: TGCGCCAGCAGTATCGGACTAGCGGAGAGGGGCGAGCAGTACTTC; cdr3_aa: CASSIGLAERGEQYF
clone_size: .; v_call: TRBV28; j_call: TRBJ2-7; d_call: .; cdr3_nt: TGTGCCAGCAGTTTCCCCGTGCCCCCGTACGAGCAGTACTTC; cdr3_aa: CASSFPVPPYEQYF
clone_size: .; v_call: TRBV28; j_call: TRBJ1-1; d_call: TRBD1; cdr3_nt: TGTGCCATCAGCCGGGACAGGGCTTTCTTT; cdr3_aa: CAISRDRAFF
clone_size: once; v_call: TRBV5-4; j_call: TRBJ2-6; d_call: TRBD2; cdr3_nt: TGTGCCAGCAGCTTGGTGGGGGGGACTGGGGCCAACGTCCTGACTTTC; cdr3_aa: CASSLVGGTGANVLTF
clone_size: .; v_call: TRBV5-5; j_call: TRBJ1-5; d_call: .; cdr3_nt: TGTGCCAGCAGCCGGGTCTCGGGGGGAGGTCAGCCCCAGCATTTT; cdr3_aa: CASSRVSGGGQPQHF
clone_size: .; v_call: TRBV19; j_call: TRBJ2-1; d_call: TRBD2; cdr3_nt: TGTGCCAGTAGTATGGAGACTAGCGGGAGTTCCTACAATGAGCAGTTCTTC; cdr3_aa: CASSMETSGSSYNEQFF
clone_size: .; v_call: TRBV5-4; j_call: TRBJ1-1; d_call: .; cdr3_nt: TGTGCCAGCAGCCTGAGTTTCGGCGGGAACACTGAAGCTTTCTTT; cdr3_aa: CASSLSFGGNTEAFF
clone_size: .; v_call: TRBV7-9; j_call: TRBJ1-5; d_call: .; cdr3_nt: TGTGCCAGCAGCTTAGCAGGGGGTCGAGGGGATCAGCCCCAGCATTTT; cdr3_aa: CASSLAGGRGDQPQHF
clone_size: .; v_call: TRBV28; j_call: TRBJ2-7; d_call: .; cdr3_nt: TGTGCCAGCAGTCCAGGGACCGTTACCTACGAGCAGTACTTC; cdr3_aa: CASSPGTVTYEQYF
clone_size: .; v_call: TRBV9; j_call: TRBJ2-1; d_call: .; cdr3_nt: TGTGCCAGCAGCGTATTAGGATACAATGAGCAGTTCTTC; cdr3_aa: CASSVLGYNEQFF
clone_size: .; v_call: TRBV19; j_call: TRBJ1-1; d_call: .; cdr3_nt: TGTGCCAGTGGACTCATCGGGGGGGCTGGGCCGAACACTGAAGCTTTCTTT; cdr3_aa: CASGLIGGAGPNTEAFF
clone_size: .; v_call: TRBV19; j_call: TRBJ2-1; d_call: .; cdr3_nt: TGTGCCAGCAAAAACCTACTACAGGGACCCAATGAGCAGTTCTTC; cdr3_aa: CASKNLLQGPNEQFF
clone_size: .; v_call: TRBV18; j_call: TRBJ2-1; d_call: .; cdr3_nt: TGTGCCAGCTCACCCGGTCCAACTCGGGTGTACAATGAGCAGTTCTTC; cdr3_aa: CASSPGPTRVYNEQFF
clone_size: .; v_call: TRBV7-6; j_call: TRBJ2-1; d_call: TRBD2; cdr3_nt: TGTGCCAGCAGCTTAGGCTCAGCGGGAGGTTCTAGCCAGTTCTTC; cdr3_aa: CASSLGSAGGSSQFF